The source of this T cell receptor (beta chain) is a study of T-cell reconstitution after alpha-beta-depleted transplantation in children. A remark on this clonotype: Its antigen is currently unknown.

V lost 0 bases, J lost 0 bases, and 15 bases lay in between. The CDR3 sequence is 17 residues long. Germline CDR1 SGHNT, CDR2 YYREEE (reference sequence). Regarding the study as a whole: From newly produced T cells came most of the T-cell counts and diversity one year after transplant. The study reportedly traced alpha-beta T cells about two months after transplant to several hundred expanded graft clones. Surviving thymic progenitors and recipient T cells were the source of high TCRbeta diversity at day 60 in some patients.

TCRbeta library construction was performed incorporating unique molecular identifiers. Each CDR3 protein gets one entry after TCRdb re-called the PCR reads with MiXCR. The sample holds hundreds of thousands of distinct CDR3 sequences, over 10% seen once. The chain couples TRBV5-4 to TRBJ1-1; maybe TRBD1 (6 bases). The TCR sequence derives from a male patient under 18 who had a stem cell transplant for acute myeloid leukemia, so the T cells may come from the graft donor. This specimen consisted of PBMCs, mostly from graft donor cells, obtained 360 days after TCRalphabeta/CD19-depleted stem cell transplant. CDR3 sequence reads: CASSLGARTAMNTEAFF. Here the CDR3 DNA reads TGTGCCAGCAGCTTGGGGGCCCGGACAGCCATGAACACTGAAGCTTTCTTT.